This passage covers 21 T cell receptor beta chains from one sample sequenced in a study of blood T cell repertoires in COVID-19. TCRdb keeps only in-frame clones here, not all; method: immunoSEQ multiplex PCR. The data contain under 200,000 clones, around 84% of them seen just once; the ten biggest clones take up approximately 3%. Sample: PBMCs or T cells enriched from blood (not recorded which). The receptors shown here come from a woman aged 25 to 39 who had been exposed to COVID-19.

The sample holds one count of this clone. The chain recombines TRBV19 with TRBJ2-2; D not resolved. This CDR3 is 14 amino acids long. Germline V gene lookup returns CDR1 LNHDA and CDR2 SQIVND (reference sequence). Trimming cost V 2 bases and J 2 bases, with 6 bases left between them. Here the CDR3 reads CASSINSNTGELFF. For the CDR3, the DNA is TGTGCCAGTAGTATAAACTCCAACACCGGGGAGCTGTTTTTT.

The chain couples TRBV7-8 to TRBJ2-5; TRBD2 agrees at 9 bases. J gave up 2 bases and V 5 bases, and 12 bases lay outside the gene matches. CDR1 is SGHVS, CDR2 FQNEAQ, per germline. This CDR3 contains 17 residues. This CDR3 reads CASSVGTSPLTQETQYF. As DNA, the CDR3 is TGTGCCAGCAGCGTCGGGACTAGCCCTCTCACTCAAGAGACCCAGTACTTC.

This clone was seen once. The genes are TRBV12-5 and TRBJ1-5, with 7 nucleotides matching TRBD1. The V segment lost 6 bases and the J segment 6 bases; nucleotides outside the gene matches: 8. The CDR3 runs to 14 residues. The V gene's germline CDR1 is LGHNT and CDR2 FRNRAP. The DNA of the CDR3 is TGTGCTAGTGGCGTACAGGGGCCGAGTCAGCCCCAGCATTTT. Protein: CASGVQGPSQPQHF.

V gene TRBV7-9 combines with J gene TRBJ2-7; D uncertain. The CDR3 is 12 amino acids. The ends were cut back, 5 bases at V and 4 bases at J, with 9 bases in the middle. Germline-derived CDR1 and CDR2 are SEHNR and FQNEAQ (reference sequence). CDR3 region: CASSPDTYEQYF. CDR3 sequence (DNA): TGTGCCAGCAGCCCAGATACGTACGAGCAGTACTTC.

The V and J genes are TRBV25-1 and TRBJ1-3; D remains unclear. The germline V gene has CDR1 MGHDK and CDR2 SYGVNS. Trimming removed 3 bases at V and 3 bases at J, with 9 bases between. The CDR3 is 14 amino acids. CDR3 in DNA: TGTGCCAGCAGTGACTACAGTATTGGAAACACCATATATTTT. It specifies CASSDYSIGNTIYF. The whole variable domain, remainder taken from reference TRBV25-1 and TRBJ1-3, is EADIYQTPRYLVIGTGKKITLECSQTMGHDKMYWYQQDPGMELHLIHYSYGVNSTEKGDLSSESTVSRIRTEHFPLTLESARPSHTSQYLCASSDYSIGNTIYFGEGSWLTVV.

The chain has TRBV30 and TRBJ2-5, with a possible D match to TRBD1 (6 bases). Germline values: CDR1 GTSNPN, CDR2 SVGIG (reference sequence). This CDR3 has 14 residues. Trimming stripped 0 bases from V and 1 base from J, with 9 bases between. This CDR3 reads CAWSVIGGQETQYF. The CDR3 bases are TGTGCCTGGAGTGTAATAGGGGGCCAAGAGACCCAGTACTTC.

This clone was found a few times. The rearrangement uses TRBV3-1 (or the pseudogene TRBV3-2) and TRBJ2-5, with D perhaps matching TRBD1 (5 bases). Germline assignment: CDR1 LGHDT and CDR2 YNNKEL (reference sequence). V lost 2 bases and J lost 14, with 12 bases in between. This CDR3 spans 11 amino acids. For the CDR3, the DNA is TGTGCCAGCAGCCAAAGAGACAGAGTTTACTTC. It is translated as CASSQRDRVYF.

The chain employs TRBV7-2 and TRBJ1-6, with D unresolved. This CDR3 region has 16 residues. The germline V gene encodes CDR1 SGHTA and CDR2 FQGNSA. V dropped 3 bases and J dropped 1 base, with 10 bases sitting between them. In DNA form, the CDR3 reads TGTGCCAGCAGCTTCACAGACCTATCCTATAATTCACCCCTCCACTTT. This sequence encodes CASSFTDLSYNSPLHF. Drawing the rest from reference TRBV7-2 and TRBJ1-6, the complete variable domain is GAGVSQSPSNKVTEKGKDVELRCDPISGHTALYWYRQSLGQGLEFLIYFQGNSAPDKSGLPSDRFSAERTGGSVSTLTIQRTQQEDSAVYLCASSFTDLSYNSPLHFGNGTRLTVT.

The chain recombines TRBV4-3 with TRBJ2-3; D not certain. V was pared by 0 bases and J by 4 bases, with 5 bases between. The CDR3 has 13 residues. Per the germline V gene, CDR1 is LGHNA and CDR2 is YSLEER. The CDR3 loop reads CASSQEGADTQYF. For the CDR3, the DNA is TGCGCCAGCAGCCAAGAGGGCGCAGATACGCAGTATTTT.

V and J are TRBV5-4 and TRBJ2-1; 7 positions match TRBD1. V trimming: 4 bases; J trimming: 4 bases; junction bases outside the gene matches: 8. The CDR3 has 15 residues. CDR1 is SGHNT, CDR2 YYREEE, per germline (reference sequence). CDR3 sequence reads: CASSGPRQGYNEQFF. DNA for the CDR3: TGTGCCAGCAGCGGCCCCCGACAGGGATACAATGAGCAGTTCTTC.

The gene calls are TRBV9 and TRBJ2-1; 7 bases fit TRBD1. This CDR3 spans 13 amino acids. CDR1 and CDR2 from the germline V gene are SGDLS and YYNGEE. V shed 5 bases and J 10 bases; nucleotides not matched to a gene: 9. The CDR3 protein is CASSERQGSEQFF. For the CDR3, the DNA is TGTGCCAGCAGTGAAAGACAGGGTAGCGAGCAGTTCTTC.

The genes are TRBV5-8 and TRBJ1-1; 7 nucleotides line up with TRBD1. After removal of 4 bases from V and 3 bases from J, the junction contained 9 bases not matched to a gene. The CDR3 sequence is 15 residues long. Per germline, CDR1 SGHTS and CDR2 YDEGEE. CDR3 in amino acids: CASSLDRNWDTEAFF. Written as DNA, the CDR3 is TGTGCCAGCAGCCTGGACAGGAATTGGGACACTGAAGCTTTCTTT.

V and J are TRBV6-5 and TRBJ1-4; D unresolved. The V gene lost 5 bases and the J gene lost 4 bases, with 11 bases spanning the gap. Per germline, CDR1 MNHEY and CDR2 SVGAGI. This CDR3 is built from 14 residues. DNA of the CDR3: TGTGCCAGCAGTCCCCGCCGGAGTAATGAAAAACTGTTTTTT. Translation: CASSPRRSNEKLFF.

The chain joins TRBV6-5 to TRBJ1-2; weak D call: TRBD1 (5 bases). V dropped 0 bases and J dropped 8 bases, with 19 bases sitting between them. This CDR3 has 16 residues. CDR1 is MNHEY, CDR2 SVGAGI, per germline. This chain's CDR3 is CASSYSGMQGLGGYTF. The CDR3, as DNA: TGTGCCAGCAGTTACTCGGGGATGCAGGGATTGGGCGGCTACACCTTC.

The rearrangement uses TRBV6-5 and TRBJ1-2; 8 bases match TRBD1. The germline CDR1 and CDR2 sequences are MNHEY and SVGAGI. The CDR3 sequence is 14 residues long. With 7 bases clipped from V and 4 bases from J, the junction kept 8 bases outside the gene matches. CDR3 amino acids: CASNLDRGLYGYTF. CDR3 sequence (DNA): TGTGCCAGCAACCTCGACAGGGGTCTCTATGGCTACACCTTC.

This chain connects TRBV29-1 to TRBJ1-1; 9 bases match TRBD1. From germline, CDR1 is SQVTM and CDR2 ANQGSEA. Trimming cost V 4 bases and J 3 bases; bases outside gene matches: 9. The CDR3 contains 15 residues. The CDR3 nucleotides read TGCAGCGTTGTGGCCGGGACAGGGCTTTACACTGAAGCTTTCTTT. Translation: CSVVAGTGLYTEAFF.

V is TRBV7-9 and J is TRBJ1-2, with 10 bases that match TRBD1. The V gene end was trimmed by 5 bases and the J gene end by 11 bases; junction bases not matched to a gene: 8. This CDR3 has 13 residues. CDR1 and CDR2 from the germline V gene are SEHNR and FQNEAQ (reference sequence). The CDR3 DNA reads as TGTGCCAGCAGCGACAGCCGGACAGGGGGTTACACCTTC. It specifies CASSDSRTGGYTF.

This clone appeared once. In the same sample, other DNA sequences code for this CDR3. The CDR3 nucleotides read TGTGCCAGCAGCTTAGGATTAGCGGGGGGTCCCTACGAGCAGTACTTC. Translating it yields CASSLGLAGGPYEQYF. The V and J genes are TRBV7-2 and TRBJ2-7, with 10 positions matching TRBD2. The V and J ends lost 1 base and 2 bases, in that order; junction bases with no gene match: 5. Per germline, CDR1 SGHTA and CDR2 FQGNSA. This CDR3 has 16 residues.

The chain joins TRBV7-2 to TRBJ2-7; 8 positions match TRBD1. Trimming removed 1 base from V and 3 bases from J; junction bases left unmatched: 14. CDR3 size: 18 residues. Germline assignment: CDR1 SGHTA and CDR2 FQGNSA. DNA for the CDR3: TGTGCCAGCAGCTTAGAATTCCCCGGACAGGGAGTAGGCTACGAGCAGTACTTC. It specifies CASSLEFPGQGVGYEQYF.

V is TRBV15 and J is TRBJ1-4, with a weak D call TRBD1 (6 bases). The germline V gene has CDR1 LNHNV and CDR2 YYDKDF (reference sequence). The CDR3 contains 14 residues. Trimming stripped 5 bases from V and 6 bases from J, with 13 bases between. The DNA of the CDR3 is TGTGCCACCAGCGGCGACAGGCGGCATGAAAAACTGTTTTTT. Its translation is CATSGDRRHEKLFF.

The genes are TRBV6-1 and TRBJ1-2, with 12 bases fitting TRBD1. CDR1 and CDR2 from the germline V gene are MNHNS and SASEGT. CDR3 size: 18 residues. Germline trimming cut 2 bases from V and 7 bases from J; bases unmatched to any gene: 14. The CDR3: CASSEKRLGTGGSPGYTF. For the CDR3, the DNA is TGTGCCAGCAGTGAAAAACGTTTGGGGACAGGGGGCTCTCCTGGCTACACCTTC.